Only one count was recorded for the clone carrying this T cell receptor (beta chain). Antigen unknown. The data are from a study of cytomegalovirus exposure and HLA in healthy donors. Study-level points and caveats: Several of the most significant clusters were apparently associated with common viral pathogens in a later analysis.

The PCR was carried out with 60 Vbeta primers and 13 Jbeta primers. The data were produced by immunoSEQ multiplex PCR, yet TCRdb's version contains in-frame clones alone and is incomplete. The sample has 200,000 or so clones; 80% to 85% are singletons. Specimen: PBMCs. The clonotype comes from a boy aged 5-17 years in good health and CMV-seronegative.

The CDR3 nucleotides are TGTGCCAGCAGTTTAATCAGGGGAGTCACCGGGGAGCTGTTTTTT. Amino acids: CASSLIRGVTGELFF. The V call is TRBV28, the J call TRBJ2-2, with TRBD1 as a possible D gene (6 bases). The length of the CDR3 is 15 residues. Germline loops: CDR1 MDHEN, CDR2 SYDVKM. The V end lost 2 bases, the J end lost 4 bases, and 11 bases lay between the germline ends. The full variable domain, rest sourced from reference TRBV28 and TRBJ2-2, is DVKVTQSSRYLVKRTGEKVFLECVQDMDHENMFWYRQDPGLGLRLIYFSYDVKMKEKGDIPEGYSVSREKKERFSLILESASTNQTSMYLCASSLIRGVTGELFFGEGSRLTVL.